A single sample gave rise to the 30 T cell receptor beta chains below, sequenced in a study of blood T cells in healthy people across ages. The second PCR ran about 6 to 11 cycles with a sample-barcoded 5' primer and J-beta primers. Each CDR3 protein gets one entry after TCRdb re-called the 5' RACE reads with MiXCR. The data hold just over 1 million distinct CDR3 sequences, with 40% to 55% observed a single time. The specimen was blood. The source is a woman aged 55-75 years in good health.

This clonotype was recorded only once. This rearrangement joins TRBV27 to TRBJ2-4, with D possibly being TRBD2 (6 bases). The last part of the DNA fits TRBJ2-7 better; the J call may be wrong. Germline V gives CDR1 MNHEY, CDR2 SMNVEV (reference sequence). This CDR3 has 14 amino acids. In DNA, the CDR3 is TGTGCCAGCAGTTTGGCGGGGCCCCACTACGAGCAGTACTTC. Its protein product is CASSLAGPHYEQYF.

The V call is TRBV7-2, the J call TRBJ2-5, with TRBD2 matching 8 bases. CDR3 size: 18 residues. V was pared by 1 base and J by 11 bases, with 21 bases of the junction left unmatched. Germline V lookup: CDR1 SGHTA, CDR2 FQGNSA. The CDR3 nucleotides are TGTGCCAGCAGCTTAGTTCCACTTACTGGCGGGAGGATCCATGAGCAGTACTTC. Protein: CASSLVPLTGGRIHEQYF.

This clonotype was detected only a few times. The chain couples TRBV20-1 to TRBJ2-7; 11 bases match TRBD2. CDR1 is DFQATT, CDR2 SNEGSKA, per germline (reference sequence). The CDR3 sequence is 15 residues long. The V segment lost 3 bases and the J segment 4 bases; nucleotides outside the gene matches: 8. CDR3 bases: TGCAGTGCTAGGGATATAGCGGGAGGGTCTTACGAGCAGTACTTC. It specifies CSARDIAGGSYEQYF.

The V call is TRBV2, the J call TRBJ2-3, with D possibly matching TRBD2 (6 bases). CDR3 length: 15 amino acids. Per the germline V gene, CDR1 is SNHLY and CDR2 is FYNNEI. V lost 1 base, J lost 1 base, and 9 bases lay in between. CDR3 DNA sequence: TGTGCCAGCAGTGAAGGGGGGAGGCGCACAGATACGCAGTATTTT. This gives the protein CASSEGGRRTDTQYF.

The chain is built from TRBV24-1 and TRBJ2-3; no firm D call. The V gene lost 6 bases and the J gene lost 1 base, with 19 bases spanning the gap. The CDR3 spans 17 residues. In germline, CDR1 is KGHDR, CDR2 SFDVKD. CDR3 nucleotide sequence: TGTGCCACCAGTCCGAGCTGGAACGACCGGGGCACAGATACGCAGTATTTT. Its translation is CATSPSWNDRGTDTQYF.

The chain combines TRBV15 with TRBJ2-7; the match to TRBD2 covers 9 bases. V lost 5 bases and J lost 7; bases outside the gene matches: 9. Germline values: CDR1 LNHNV, CDR2 YYDKDF (reference sequence). This CDR3 is built from 14 residues. The CDR3 DNA follows: TGTGCCACCAGCGAGCTAGCGGGAACTGGTGAGCAGTACTTC. Translation gives CATSELAGTGEQYF.

This rearrangement joins TRBV10-3 to TRBJ1-1; TRBD1 might be the D (5 bases). Trimming stripped 6 bases from V and 3 bases from J, with 8 bases between. CDR1 ENHRY and CDR2 SYGVKD come from the germline V gene. There are 12 residues in the CDR3. The CDR3 protein is CAIRGLDTEAFF. The DNA of the CDR3 is TGTGCCATCAGGGGGCTGGACACTGAAGCTTTCTTT.

This clonotype was detected a few times. This sequence joins TRBV20-1 and TRBJ2-3; D is possibly TRBD2 (6 bases). The CDR3 sequence is 14 residues long. The V and J ends lost 6 bases and 2 bases respectively, with 15 bases between them. The V gene's germline CDR1 is DFQATT and CDR2 SNEGSKA (reference sequence). CDR3 protein: CSAERRDFTDTQYF. For the CDR3, the DNA is TGCAGTGCCGAGCGGCGGGACTTCACAGATACGCAGTATTTT.

The rearrangement uses TRBV24-1 and TRBJ2-1; perhaps D is TRBD1 or TRBD2 (5 bases each). The CDR3 is 17 amino acids. V gave up 3 bases and J gave up 0 bases, with 14 bases separating them. The germline V gene encodes CDR1 KGHDR and CDR2 SFDVKD. CDR3 region: CATSDPGRTSSYNEQFF. CDR3 nucleotides: TGTGCCACCAGTGATCCGGGACGGACAAGCTCCTACAATGAGCAGTTCTTC.

The chain couples TRBV29-1 to TRBJ2-3, with D possibly TRBD1 on 6 matching bases. Trimming removed 1 base at V and 0 bases at J, with 11 bases between. Germline CDR1 reads SQVTM; CDR2 reads ANQGSEA. CDR3 length: 15 residues. The CDR3 here is CSVEGGRGSTDTQYF. In DNA form, the CDR3 reads TGCAGCGTTGAAGGCGGCAGGGGTAGCACAGATACGCAGTATTTT.

This CDR3 is CASSSHRLAGPGAYNEQFF. DNA of the CDR3: TGTGCCAGCAGCTCGCACCGGCTAGCGGGACCGGGCGCCTACAATGAGCAGTTCTTC. The chain links TRBV7-2 to TRBJ2-1; 9 positions match TRBD2. Germline V gene lookup returns CDR1 SGHTA and CDR2 FQGNSA. Trimming removed 4 bases from V and 2 bases from J; junction bases left unmatched: 15. This CDR3 spans 19 amino acids. Complete variable domain (other parts from reference TRBV7-2 and TRBJ2-1): GAGVSQSPSNKVTEKGKDVELRCDPISGHTALYWYRQSLGQGLEFLIYFQGNSAPDKSGLPSDRFSAERTGGSVSTLTIQRTQQEDSAVYLCASSSHRLAGPGAYNEQFFGPGTRLTVL.

Regarding this clonotype: At one boundary the junction diverges from the germline segment, which might be a read error. The genes are TRBV12-5 and TRBJ2-7; 11 nucleotides agree with TRBD2. The CDR3 extends over 15 amino acids. Germline V gene sequence: CDR1 LGHNT, CDR2 FRNRAP. The CDR3 protein is CANGPRLAGTYEQYF. Written as DNA, the CDR3 is TGTGCTAATGGTCCCCGACTAGCGGGGACCTACGAGCAGTACTTC.

The chain is built from TRBV4-1 and TRBJ2-1; 11 positions match TRBD2. This CDR3 comprises 15 residues. J lost 5 bases, V lost 3 bases, and 3 bases had no gene match. The germline V gene has CDR1 MGHRA and CDR2 YSYEKL. The CDR3 protein is CASSHLSGRDNEQFF. The CDR3 DNA follows: TGCGCCAGCAGCCATCTTAGCGGGAGGGACAATGAGCAGTTCTTC.

This clonotype was found a few times. This rearrangement joins TRBV20-1 to TRBJ2-3; 13 nucleotides agree with TRBD2. This CDR3 spans 17 amino acids. CDR1 is DFQATT and CDR2 is SNEGSKA in the germline V gene (reference sequence). With V trimmed by 2 bases and J by 4 bases, 9 bases remained unmatched. The CDR3 sequence is CSARRYRTSGSSDTQYF. The CDR3 coding sequence is TGCAGTGCTAGAAGATACAGGACTAGCGGGAGTTCAGATACGCAGTATTTT.

The J gene is TRBJ2-5, the V gene TRBV29-1; D unresolved. The end of the DNA fits TRBJ2-7 better, so the J call may be wrong. Looked up from germline, CDR1 is SQVTM and CDR2 is ANQGSEA. CDR3 length equals 12 residues. The CDR3 here is CSAVSLSDEQYF. For the CDR3, the DNA is TGCAGCGCTGTCTCATTATCGGACGAGCAGTACTTC.

This clonotype was seen repeatedly, ten times or more. V is TRBV29-1 and J is TRBJ2-7, with TRBD2 as a possible D gene (5 bases). The germline gives CDR1 SQVTM, CDR2 ANQGSEA. The V and J ends lost 4 bases and 3 bases respectively, with 13 bases between them. This CDR3 comprises 13 residues. The CDR3 sequence is CSVGSGIDYEQYF. The DNA of the CDR3 is TGCAGCGTTGGGAGCGGTATAGACTACGAGCAGTACTTC.

This clonotype has just a few counts. J is TRBJ2-3 and V is TRBV28; TRBD2 agrees at 9 bases. The CDR3 consists of 18 residues. Per germline, CDR1 MDHEN and CDR2 SYDVKM. With 7 bases clipped from V and 2 bases from J, the junction kept 16 bases outside the gene matches. CDR3 sequence: CASMTRGLAGPNTDTQYF. CDR3 DNA: TGTGCCAGCATGACGAGGGGGCTAGCGGGGCCCAACACAGATACGCAGTATTTT.

CDR3 in amino acids: CATSGRTGGFTEAFF. CDR3 sequence (DNA): TGTGCCACCAGCGGCCGGACAGGGGGGTTCACTGAAGCTTTCTTT. The chain carries TRBV15 and TRBJ1-1, with TRBD1 identical over 10 bases. Germline V CDR1 and CDR2: LNHNV, YYDKDF (reference sequence). V shed 5 bases, J shed 4 bases, and the junction held 7 bases outside the gene matches. This CDR3 has 15 residues.

This chain connects TRBV6-1 to TRBJ2-4, with 8 bases that match TRBD1. J gave up 0 bases and V 5 bases, and 6 bases lay outside the gene matches. The CDR3 consists of 16 residues. Germline loops: CDR1 MNHNS, CDR2 SASEGT. The CDR3 DNA reads TGTGCCAGCAGTCAAGGGGACAGGATAGCCAAAAACATTCAGTACTTC. Its translation is CASSQGDRIAKNIQYF.

This sequence joins TRBV20-1 and TRBJ2-7; 12 nucleotides line up with TRBD2. The germline CDR1 and CDR2 sequences are DFQATT and SNEGSKA (reference sequence). J lost 2 bases, V lost 3 bases, and 8 bases had no gene match. This CDR3 contains 16 residues. The CDR3 protein is CSASGATSGGPYEQYF. The CDR3 DNA follows: TGCAGTGCTAGTGGGGCGACTAGCGGGGGTCCCTACGAGCAGTACTTC.

In nucleotides, the CDR3 is TGTGCCAGCAGTTTAAGGACAGGGGGCGGGGAGACCCAGTACTTC. It is translated as CASSLRTGGGETQYF. The chain joins TRBV27 to TRBJ2-5; the match to TRBD1 covers 11 bases. The CDR3 consists of 15 residues. The trim removed 2 bases at V and 5 bases at J, leaving 4 bases unmatched. CDR1 is MNHEY, CDR2 SMNVEV, per germline (reference sequence).

Notes on this clonotype: With a much larger clone just one base away, this may be a read error. The V and J genes are TRBV20-1 and TRBJ2-1; 15 nucleotides align to TRBD2. The CDR3 length is 16 residues. Per germline, CDR1 DFQATT and CDR2 SNEGSKA (reference sequence). CDR3 region: CGAAGLAGGSYNEQFF. DNA of the CDR3: TGCGGTGCTGCCGGACTAGCGGGAGGGTCCTACAATGAGCAGTTCTTC.

The chain links TRBV20-1 to TRBJ2-1; perhaps D is TRBD1 or TRBD2 (6 bases each). V dropped 6 bases and J dropped 3 bases, with 18 bases sitting between them. The CDR3 runs 15 residues. Germline V gene lookup returns CDR1 DFQATT and CDR2 SNEGSKA (reference sequence). In nucleotides, the CDR3 is TGCAGTGCGACCCTCGGGGGCGGACTCTACAATGAGCAGTTCTTC. It translates to CSATLGGGLYNEQFF.

Remarks on this clonotype: An end of the junction does not agree with germline; a read error may underlie this. CDR3 region: CAGSHLKEQFF. The CDR3 nucleotides read TGTGCCGGCAGTCATTTAAAGGAGCAGTTCTTC. The J gene is TRBJ2-1, the V gene TRBV27; D unresolved. The CDR3 spans 11 residues. In germline, CDR1 is MNHEY, CDR2 SMNVEV (reference sequence).

This clonotype has at least ten counts. This chain joins TRBV6-6 and TRBJ1-5, with D possibly being TRBD1 (6 bases). Germline-derived CDR1 and CDR2 are MNHNY and SVGAGI (reference sequence). Trimming took 6 bases from V and 1 from J, leaving 10 bases between them. The CDR3 runs to 14 residues. The CDR3 sequence is CASRGQLSNQPQHF. The DNA of the CDR3 is TGTGCCAGCAGGGGACAACTAAGCAATCAGCCCCAGCATTTT.

The V gene is TRBV9, the J gene TRBJ2-1; D might be TRBD1 (6 bases). The CDR3 extends over 18 amino acids. Looked up from germline, CDR1 is SGDLS and CDR2 is YYNGEE. Trimming pared 4 bases from V and 0 bases from J, leaving 20 bases between. The DNA of the CDR3 is TGTGCCAGCAGCAACCGGAAGGCAGGGGAAGGCTCCTACAATGAGCAGTTCTTC. It is translated as CASSNRKAGEGSYNEQFF.

This clonotype appeared a few times. The CDR3 nucleotides are TGTGCCAGCAGTTACTCCGGGACTAACACTGAAGCTTTCTTT. Residues: CASSYSGTNTEAFF. The chain recombines TRBV6-6 with TRBJ1-1; weak D call: TRBD1 (5 bases). V was trimmed by 0 bases and J by 2 bases, leaving 7 bases between them. Germline V CDR1 and CDR2: MNHNY, SVGAGI (reference sequence). The CDR3 contains 14 residues.

V and J are TRBV4-2 and TRBJ2-3, with D tentatively TRBD2 (6 bases). The CDR3 covers 16 residues. The V and J ends lost 0 bases and 5 bases respectively, with 15 bases between them. Germline values: CDR1 LGHNA, CDR2 YNFKEQ. The CDR3: CASSQEGLRGGDTQYF. The CDR3 DNA is TGTGCCAGCAGCCAAGAAGGACTGCGGGGTGGAGATACGCAGTATTTT.

This chain joins TRBV5-1 and TRBJ2-7; D gene uncertain. Germline CDR1 SGHRS, CDR2 YFSETQ. V dropped 4 bases and J dropped 1 base, with 18 bases sitting between them. The CDR3 extends over 16 amino acids. The CDR3 is CASSTATREWSYEQYF. CDR3 bases: TGCGCCAGCAGCACCGCAACCCGAGAATGGTCCTACGAGCAGTACTTC.

The V call is TRBV7-9, the J call TRBJ2-3, with D perhaps given as TRBD1 or TRBD2 (5 bases each). The V end was cut by 1 base, the J end by 2 bases, with 10 bases between. This CDR3 spans 15 amino acids. Germline-derived CDR1 and CDR2 are SEHNR and FQNEAQ (reference sequence). The CDR3 here is CASSLVTGATDTQYF. The DNA of the CDR3 is TGTGCCAGCAGCTTAGTAACCGGGGCCACAGATACGCAGTATTTT.